Following are 27 T cell receptor beta chains from one sample sequenced in a study of PD-1 blockade in mismatch repair-deficient tumors. Repertoires were generated with immunoSEQ multiplex PCR, while TCRdb's copy carries only in-frame clones and drops some. The data show approximately 110,000 clones, 60% to 85% seen once. Material: peripheral blood, obtained 60 weeks after starting pembrolizumab. The receptors derive from an adult with mismatch repair-deficient cancer.

The chain employs TRBV29-1 and TRBJ2-7; TRBD2 might be the D (6 bases). The CDR3 runs to 13 residues. V dropped 5 bases and J dropped 1 base, with 12 bases sitting between them. CDR1 and CDR2 (germline): SQVTM, ANQGSEA. CDR3 sequence: CSVSAGISYEQYF. The CDR3 bases are TGCAGCGTTTCTGCGGGAATTTCCTACGAGCAGTACTTC.

This sequence joins TRBV29-1 and TRBJ2-7; the D is unclear. The V and J ends lost 3 bases and 2 bases respectively, with 11 bases between them. Per germline, CDR1 SQVTM and CDR2 ANQGSEA. This CDR3 contains 13 residues. The CDR3 here is CSVEGATAYEQYF. In nucleotides, the CDR3 is TGCAGCGTTGAGGGCGCGACGGCCTACGAGCAGTACTTC.

Judged by abundance, this clone is medium-sized (0.01 to 0.1%). The genes are TRBV19 and TRBJ2-2, with TRBD1 matching 11 bases. Looked up from germline, CDR1 is LNHDA and CDR2 is SQIVND (reference sequence). V trimming: 7 bases; J trimming: 6 bases; junction bases outside the gene matches: 7. The CDR3 covers 15 residues. As DNA, the CDR3 is TGTGCCAGTAACCCTGGGACAGGGGGTTCCGGGGAGCTGTTTTTT. It encodes CASNPGTGGSGELFF. The variable domain in full, with the rest retrieved from reference TRBV19 and TRBJ2-2, is DGGITQSPKYLFRKEGQNVTLSCEQNLNHDAMYWYRQDPGQGLRLIYYSQIVNDFQKGDIAEGYSVSREKKESFPLTVTSAQKNPTAFYLCASNPGTGGSGELFFGEGSRLTVL.

The sample holds one count of this clone. This rearrangement joins TRBV5-1 to TRBJ2-7; a weak D match, TRBD2 (6 bases). The CDR3 is made up of 15 amino acids. Germline CDR1 is SGHRS and CDR2 is YFSETQ. Trimming removed 7 bases from V and 0 bases from J, with 17 bases in between. The DNA for the CDR3 is TGCGCCAGCCCGAAAACGGGACTTAGCTCCTACGAGCAGTACTTC. Translated, it gives CASPKTGLSSYEQYF.

The rearrangement joins TRBV10-3 to TRBJ2-1, with 11 bases fitting TRBD2. V was clipped by 8 bases and J by 7 bases; unmatched bases: 13. CDR3 length: 16 amino acids. Germline values: CDR1 ENHRY, CDR2 SYGVKD. The CDR3 DNA is TGTGCCATCTCACCGAATAGCGGGAGGGCCGAAAATGAGCAGTTCTTC. It encodes CAISPNSGRAENEQFF.

V and J are TRBV9 and TRBJ2-7; tentative D call: TRBD2 (5 bases). The CDR3 length is 12 residues. V was shortened by 10 bases and J by 3 bases, with 14 bases between the two germline ends. Germline V gives CDR1 SGDLS, CDR2 YYNGEE. CDR3 bases: TGTGCCTTCGGAGGTGTTATCTACGAGCAGTACTTC. It specifies CAFGGVIYEQYF.

The chain recombines TRBV4-1 with TRBJ1-3; D gene unclear. The germline V gene has CDR1 MGHRA and CDR2 YSYEKL. The V end was cut by 0 bases, the J end by 2 bases, with 8 bases between. The CDR3 spans 15 residues. The CDR3, as DNA: TGCGCCAGCAGCCAAGATCGTGAGGCTGGAAACACCATATATTTT. It codes for CASSQDREAGNTIYF.

With regard to this clone: The junction departs from germline at one end; a sequencing error may be responsible. The V call is TRBV2, the J call TRBJ1-4, with no clear D. Germline values: CDR1 SNHLY, CDR2 FYNNEI. The CDR3 runs 13 residues. The CDR3 reads CASSVGTSEKLFF. The CDR3 nucleotides read TGTGCCAGCAGTGTTGGTACTAGTGAAAAACTGTTTTTT. The variable domain in full, completed from reference TRBV2 and TRBJ1-4, reads EPEVTQTPSHQVTQMGQEVILRCVPISNHLYFYWYRQILGQKVEFLVSFYNNEISEKSEIFDDQFSVERPDGSNFTLKIRSTKLEDSAMYFCASSVGTSEKLFFGSGTQLSVL.

CDR3 residues: CASSIGGLNTDTQYF. The CDR3 coding sequence is TGTGCCAGTAGTATTGGAGGACTGAACACAGATACGCAGTATTTT. The chain recombines TRBV19 with TRBJ2-3; D is possibly TRBD2 (5 bases). Germline V gene lookup returns CDR1 LNHDA and CDR2 SQIVND (reference sequence). The ends were cut back, 3 bases at V and 2 bases at J, with 12 bases in the middle. The CDR3 consists of 15 residues.

The gene calls are TRBV5-1 and TRBJ2-3; D might be TRBD1 (5 bases). The CDR3 covers 12 residues. Germline V gene data show CDR1 as SGHRS and CDR2 as YFSETQ. The V gene lost 2 bases and the J gene lost 5 bases, with 6 bases spanning the gap. The chain's CDR3 is CASSFQGDTQYF. CDR3 sequence (DNA): TGCGCCAGCAGCTTCCAGGGAGATACGCAGTATTTT.

A single count supports this clone. The chain is built from TRBV4-3 and TRBJ1-3, with a tentative D call TRBD1 (6 bases). The CDR3 is 16 amino acids. Germline lookup yields CDR1 LGHNA and CDR2 YSLEER. The germline V and J ends were trimmed by 2 bases and 2 bases, with 13 bases remaining between them. The CDR3 sequence is CASSQNRVAPGNTIYF. The CDR3 coding sequence is TGCGCCAGCAGCCAAAACAGGGTAGCCCCTGGAAACACCATATATTTT.

The chain links TRBV5-6 to TRBJ1-2; 7 bases line up with TRBD1. CDR1 is SGHDT and CDR2 is YYEEEE in the germline V gene. CDR3 length: 14 residues. The V and J ends lost 0 bases and 4 bases, in that order; junction bases with no gene match: 3. CDR3 DNA sequence: TGTGCCAGCAGCTTGGGGGACAGCATCTATGGCTACACCTTC. As protein: CASSLGDSIYGYTF.

The rearrangement joins TRBV4-2 to TRBJ1-1; TRBD1 matches at 9 bases. The CDR3 covers 16 residues. The ends lost 0 bases at V and 1 base at J; junction bases unmatched: 3. CDR1 LGHNA and CDR2 YNFKEQ come from the germline V gene. The CDR3: CASSQDAGQGNTEAFF. CDR3 DNA sequence: TGTGCCAGCAGCCAAGATGCGGGACAGGGGAACACTGAAGCTTTCTTT.

The chain combines TRBV5-5 with TRBJ2-2, with D perhaps matching TRBD1 (6 bases). Per germline, CDR1 SGHKS and CDR2 YYEKEE (reference sequence). The CDR3 length is 15 residues. V lost 4 bases and J 2 bases, leaving 12 bases between the germline ends. CDR3 nucleotides: TGTGCCAGCAGCACGGGACAACAAAACACCGGGGAGCTGTTTTTT. It yields the protein CASSTGQQNTGELFF.

This clone was found once. The V and J genes are TRBV29-1 and TRBJ2-1; D gene uncertain. The CDR3 loop spans 13 amino acids. V was clipped by 2 bases and J by 3 bases, with 8 bases between them. CDR1 is SQVTM and CDR2 is ANQGSEA in the germline V gene. The CDR3 is CSVERPIYNEQFF. CDR3 DNA sequence: TGCAGCGTTGAACGGCCAATCTACAATGAGCAGTTCTTC.

The gene calls are TRBV7-2 and TRBJ1-1; D is perhaps TRBD1 (5 bases). This CDR3 has 13 residues. V was pared by 1 base and J by 5 bases, with 8 bases between. CDR1 and CDR2 from the germline V gene are SGHTA and FQGNSA. The CDR3 spells CASSLEGFTEAFF. CDR3 DNA: TGTGCCAGCAGCTTAGAGGGGTTTACTGAAGCTTTCTTT.

V gene TRBV11-3 combines with J gene TRBJ2-2, with D hard to call. CDR3 length: 19 residues. The V gene lost 1 base and the J gene lost 2 bases, with 20 bases spanning the gap. Per germline, CDR1 SGHNT and CDR2 YENEEA. CDR3 in DNA: TGTGCCAGCAGCTTAGGCTTGGGCTCCCGAGGACCTAACACCGGGGAGCTGTTTTTT. Translating it yields CASSLGLGSRGPNTGELFF. Looking up the rest from reference TRBV11-3 and TRBJ2-2 gives the full variable domain: EAGVVQSPRYKIIEKKQPVAFWCNPISGHNTLYWYLQNLGQGPELLIRYENEEAVDDSQLPKDRFSAERLKGVDSTLKIQPAELGDSAVYLCASSLGLGSRGPNTGELFFGEGSRLTVL.

The chain carries TRBV7-9 and TRBJ1-1, with 10 bases fitting TRBD1. In germline, CDR1 is SEHNR, CDR2 FQNEAQ (reference sequence). After removal of 1 base from V and 0 bases from J, the junction contained 5 bases not matched to a gene. The CDR3 has 17 residues. The CDR3 here is CASSLGPGQGMNTEAFF. For the CDR3, the DNA is TGTGCCAGCAGCTTAGGCCCGGGACAGGGGATGAACACTGAAGCTTTCTTT.

This clone occurred a few times. The chain employs TRBV7-2 and TRBJ1-5, with a tentative D call TRBD1 (5 bases). Germline CDR1 is SGHTA and CDR2 is FQGNSA. The CDR3 is made up of 14 amino acids. The germline V and J ends were trimmed by 1 base and 2 bases, with 6 bases remaining between them. The DNA of the CDR3 is TGTGCCAGCAGCTTAGGGGACGGCAATCAGCCCCAGCATTTT. Its translation is CASSLGDGNQPQHF.

The gene calls are TRBV2 and TRBJ1-1; no clear D gene. The CDR3 loop spans 14 amino acids. Germline V gene sequence: CDR1 SNHLY, CDR2 FYNNEI. Trimming removed 3 bases from V and 1 base from J, with 9 bases in between. The CDR3 here is CASSDGNGNTEAFF. In DNA, the CDR3 is TGTGCCAGCAGTGACGGTAATGGGAACACTGAAGCTTTCTTT. Drawing the rest from reference TRBV2 and TRBJ1-1, the complete variable domain is EPEVTQTPSHQVTQMGQEVILRCVPISNHLYFYWYRQILGQKVEFLVSFYNNEISEKSEIFDDQFSVERPDGSNFTLKIRSTKLEDSAMYFCASSDGNGNTEAFFGQGTRLTVV.

The genes are TRBV5-1 and TRBJ2-1; 10 bases are a match to TRBD2. CDR1 and CDR2 (germline): SGHRS, YFSETQ. Trimming cost V 1 base and J 4 bases; bases outside gene matches: 8. This CDR3 contains 17 residues. CDR3 protein: CASSLIPGTSEYNEQFF. In nucleotides, the CDR3 is TGCGCCAGCAGCTTGATCCCCGGGACTAGCGAATACAATGAGCAGTTCTTC.

V usage is TRBV2 and J usage is TRBJ2-1, with 7 bases matching TRBD2. The CDR3 spans 15 residues. The germline V gene has CDR1 SNHLY and CDR2 FYNNEI. V trimming: 2 bases; J trimming: 9 bases; junction bases outside the gene matches: 10. This CDR3 reads CASSEWRGRLAEQFF. For the CDR3, the DNA is TGTGCCAGCAGTGAATGGCGCGGGAGATTAGCTGAGCAGTTCTTC.

On this clone: At one boundary the junction diverges from the germline segment, which might be a read error. CDR3 in amino acids: CASRGLAGDTWELFF. In nucleotides, the CDR3 is TGTGCCAGCAGGGGCCTAGCGGGAGACACCTGGGAGCTGTTTTTT. V usage is TRBV5-4 and J usage is TRBJ2-2, with TRBD2 matching 10 bases. This CDR3 is 15 amino acids long. Germline CDR1 is SGHNT and CDR2 is YYREEE (reference sequence).

V and J are TRBV7-9 and TRBJ2-1; no firm D call. The germline CDR1 and CDR2 sequences are SEHNR and FQNEAQ (reference sequence). V lost 1 base to trimming and J lost 3 bases, with 10 bases between them. The CDR3 spans 15 residues. CDR3 residues: CASSLVYGYYNEQFF. For the CDR3, the DNA is TGTGCCAGCAGCTTAGTTTACGGGTACTACAATGAGCAGTTCTTC.

This clone was observed once. The rearrangement links TRBV5-1 to TRBJ2-1; D tentatively fits TRBD1 or TRBD2 (5 bases each). The CDR3 spans 16 residues. Germline-derived CDR1 and CDR2 are SGHRS and YFSETQ. Trimming took off 3 bases at V and 8 bases at J, with 21 bases between the two ends. The CDR3 is CASSSIGAGAIDEQFF. The CDR3 DNA reads TGCGCCAGCAGCTCCATAGGGGCGGGCGCAATCGATGAGCAGTTCTTC.

This clone was counted a single time. The V call is TRBV11-1, the J call TRBJ1-2, with 7 nucleotides matching TRBD1. This CDR3 has 15 residues. V gave up 4 bases and J gave up 4 bases; unmatched junction bases: 9. Germline assignment: CDR1 SGHAT and CDR2 FQDESV (reference sequence). CDR3 nucleotides: TGTGCCAGCAGCTCGTCTACAGGGGCGGCCTATGGCTACACCTTC. It yields the protein CASSSSTGAAYGYTF.

V is TRBV7-6 and J is TRBJ1-5, with TRBD1 as a possible D gene (6 bases). Trimming took 0 bases from V and 5 from J, leaving 11 bases between them. The CDR3 is 15 residues long. Looked up from germline, CDR1 is SGHVS and CDR2 is FNYEAQ. The CDR3 region is CASSLAPGADQPQHF. The CDR3 DNA reads as TGTGCCAGCAGCTTAGCTCCGGGGGCGGATCAGCCCCAGCATTTT. Together with reference TRBV7-6 and TRBJ1-5, the CDR3 gives the full variable domain: GAGVSQSPRYKVTKRGQDVALRCDPISGHVSLYWYRQALGQGPEFLTYFNYEAQQDKSGLPNDRFSAERPEGSISTLTIQRTEQRDSAMYRCASSLAPGADQPQHFGDGTRLSIL.